The table lists the clone carrying this T cell receptor (beta chain) with a count of one. What it binds is unknown. This entry comes from a study of cytomegalovirus exposure and HLA in healthy donors. General study results and limits: As a later analysis revealed, the rate of TCR association differed by HLA locus, with DRB1 most and HLA-C fewest.

The PCR was carried out with 60 Vbeta primers and 13 Jbeta primers. TCRdb's copy holds only in-frame clones and misses some; the assay was immunoSEQ multiplex PCR. The sample has over 100,000 clones, roughly 71% seen once. Unmatched junction bases numbered 7, after V lost 4 bases and J lost 6 bases. This CDR3 is built from 15 residues. Germline CDR1 is SGHVS and CDR2 is FNYEAQ. This chain uses TRBV7-6 with TRBJ2-7, with 12 positions matching TRBD1. Specimen: PBMCs. The sequence was collected from a middle-aged woman in good health and CMV-seronegative. The CDR3 DNA follows: TGTGCCAGCAGCTCCCGGGACAGGGGGCGGTTCGAGCAGTACTTC. Amino acids: CASSSRDRGRFEQYF.